The 20 T cell receptor beta chains reported below all come from one sample, sequenced in a study of Tregs in tolerant kidney transplant recipients. Assay: immunoSEQ multiplex PCR; the TCRdb copy retains only in-frame clones and omits some. The sample includes roughly 120,000 clones, approximately 90% of them seen just once. The material sequenced was CD4+ T cells from blood. These receptors were collected from a human donor in good health.

The chain combines TRBV10-3 with TRBJ2-7, with D possibly TRBD2 on 6 matching bases. Germline V CDR1 and CDR2: ENHRY, SYGVKD. Deletions cut 4 bases from V and 4 bases from J, with 14 bases between. The CDR3 runs to 14 residues. The DNA for the CDR3 is TGTGCCATCAGTGGGTTGGGGGGAGATTACGAGCAGTACTTC. The encoded protein is CAISGLGGDYEQYF.

This clone appeared once. This rearrangement joins TRBV5-1 to TRBJ2-3; D gene unclear. The ends were cut back, 4 bases at V and 0 bases at J, with 9 bases in the middle. The CDR3 extends over 14 amino acids. CDR1 is SGHRS, CDR2 YFSETQ, per germline. CDR3 region: CASSRGESTDTQYF. For the CDR3, the DNA is TGCGCCAGCAGCCGCGGTGAGAGCACAGATACGCAGTATTTT.

The CDR3 DNA sequence: TGTGCCAGCAGCTTCCCTAGCGGGAGCACAGATACGCAGTATTTT. Translating it yields CASSFPSGSTDTQYF. The rearrangement joins TRBV5-6 to TRBJ2-3; 8 bases fit TRBD2. Germline assignment: CDR1 SGHDT and CDR2 YYEEEE. The CDR3 loop spans 15 amino acids. V gave up 2 bases and J gave up 0 bases; unmatched junction bases: 2. Full variable domain (remainder filled in from reference TRBV5-6 and TRBJ2-3): DAGVTQSPTHLIKTRGQQVTLRCSPKSGHDTVSWYQQALGQGPQFIFQYYEEEERQRGNFPDRFSGHQFPNYSSELNVNALLLGDSALYLCASSFPSGSTDTQYFGPGTRLTVL.

The chain links TRBV19 to TRBJ2-2; D assignment may be TRBD1 or TRBD2 (6 bases each). V lost 0 bases and J lost 3, with 14 bases in between. The CDR3 extends over 17 amino acids. CDR1 is LNHDA and CDR2 is SQIVND in the germline V gene (reference sequence). The CDR3 DNA is TGTGCCAGTAGTATAGAAGGGAGGCAGGGGCACACCGGGGAGCTGTTTTTT. This translates into CASSIEGRQGHTGELFF.

This sequence joins TRBV7-3 and TRBJ2-3; TRBD2 agrees at 8 bases. In germline, CDR1 is SGHTA, CDR2 FQGTGA. V shed 5 bases, J shed 4 bases, and the junction held 11 bases outside the gene matches. This CDR3 has 16 amino acids. The chain's CDR3 is CASSRRGGSGADTQYF. DNA of the CDR3: TGTGCCAGCAGCCGCCGGGGGGGATCCGGCGCAGATACGCAGTATTTT. The complete variable domain, with remaining parts taken from reference TRBV7-3 and TRBJ2-3, reads GAGVSQTPSNKVTEKGKYVELRCDPISGHTALYWYRQSLGQGPEFLIYFQGTGAADDSGLPNDRFFAVRPEGSVSTLKIQRTERGDSAVYLCASSRRGGSGADTQYFGPGTRLTVL.

The gene calls are TRBV29-1 and TRBJ2-1; 10 positions agree with TRBD2. V was clipped by 3 bases and J by 1 base; unmatched bases: 6. The CDR3 consists of 16 residues. The germline V gene has CDR1 SQVTM and CDR2 ANQGSEA. The CDR3 region is CSVESGRAGSYNEQFF. CDR3 sequence (DNA): TGCAGCGTTGAGAGCGGGAGGGCCGGGTCCTACAATGAGCAGTTCTTC.

J is TRBJ1-4 and V is TRBV2; D unresolved. This CDR3 comprises 14 residues. V gave up 4 bases and J gave up 8 bases, with 14 bases separating them. Germline V gene lookup returns CDR1 SNHLY and CDR2 FYNNEI. The CDR3 nucleotides are TGTGCCAGCAGTGTGACACAGCGGAGGGAAAAACTGTTTTTT. Its translation is CASSVTQRREKLFF.

This chain's CDR3 is CASRPGTGVNTEAFF. DNA for the CDR3: TGCGCCAGCAGACCCGGGACAGGGGTGAACACTGAAGCTTTCTTT. This chain uses TRBV5-1 with TRBJ1-1; 10 bases match TRBD1. Germline CDR1 reads SGHRS; CDR2 reads YFSETQ. The length of the CDR3 is 15 residues. The V segment lost 5 bases and the J segment 0 bases; nucleotides outside the gene matches: 4.

The rearrangement joins TRBV5-1 to TRBJ2-7; 7 bases match TRBD2. V dropped 3 bases and J dropped 2; count of bases not matched to a gene: 2. CDR3 size: 13 residues. In germline, CDR1 is SGHRS, CDR2 YFSETQ. CDR3 in amino acids: CASSSGLAYEQYF. DNA for the CDR3: TGCGCCAGCAGCTCTGGACTAGCCTACGAGCAGTACTTC.

The V gene is TRBV5-1, the J gene TRBJ1-6; 9 bases line up with TRBD1. Germline values: CDR1 SGHRS, CDR2 YFSETQ. J gave up 8 bases and V 3 bases, and 0 bases lay outside the gene matches. The CDR3 is made up of 13 amino acids. The CDR3 coding sequence is TGCGCCAGCAGCTGGACAGGGGATTCACCCCTCCACTTT. The encoded protein is CASSWTGDSPLHF.

This chain uses TRBV5-4 with TRBJ1-2, with 7 positions matching TRBD1. CDR1 and CDR2 (germline): SGHNT, YYREEE (reference sequence). J gave up 3 bases and V 4 bases, and 3 bases lay outside the gene matches. The CDR3 runs 13 residues. This chain's CDR3 is CASSRQGDYGYTF. The CDR3 nucleotides are TGTGCCAGCAGCCGACAGGGTGACTATGGCTACACCTTC. Together with reference TRBV5-4 and TRBJ1-2, the CDR3 gives the full variable domain: ETGVTQSPTHLIKTRGQQVTLRCSSQSGHNTVSWYQQALGQGPQFIFQYYREEENGRGNFPPRFSGLQFPNYSSELNVNALELDDSALYLCASSRQGDYGYTFGSGTRLTVV.

The CDR3 here is CAIRSFDYNEQFF. In DNA, the CDR3 is TGTGCCATCCGGAGCTTTGATTACAATGAGCAGTTCTTC. The gene calls are TRBV2 and TRBJ2-1; D is undetermined. The germline V and J ends were trimmed by 10 bases and 4 bases, with 14 bases remaining between them. Germline-derived CDR1 and CDR2 are SNHLY and FYNNEI. CDR3 length equals 13 residues.

This clone has only a few counts. The chain links TRBV11-3 to TRBJ2-1, with TRBD2 matching 15 bases. V was pared by 5 bases and J by 7 bases, with 6 bases of the junction left unmatched. CDR3 length: 16 residues. CDR1 is SGHNT and CDR2 is YENEEA in the germline V gene. In DNA form, the CDR3 reads TGTGCCAGCAGCGTCGGACTAGCGGGGGGGAAGAATGAGCAGTTCTTC. Translated, it gives CASSVGLAGGKNEQFF.

The chain employs TRBV11-2 and TRBJ2-7; either TRBD1 or TRBD2 may supply D (5 bases each). The CDR3 is 17 residues long. V lost 2 bases and J lost 0, with 17 bases in between. Looked up from germline, CDR1 is SGHAT and CDR2 is FQNNGV. In DNA form, the CDR3 reads TGTGCCAGCAGCTTATCTAGATCCGGGACCGCCTCCTACGAGCAGTACTTC. The encoded protein is CASSLSRSGTASYEQYF.

The chain employs TRBV10-3 and TRBJ2-7; maybe TRBD2 (7 bases). The CDR3 is made up of 14 amino acids. Trimming pared 5 bases from V and 1 base from J, leaving 12 bases between. Germline V gene data show CDR1 as ENHRY and CDR2 as SYGVKD. CDR3 coding DNA: TGTGCCATCAGTAAGGGGGGGCCGTCCTACGAGCAGTACTTC. The encoded protein is CAISKGGPSYEQYF.

The V gene is TRBV6-1, the J gene TRBJ1-1, with a weak D call TRBD1 (5 bases). Germline CDR1 reads MNHNS; CDR2 reads SASEGT. V dropped 9 bases and J dropped 3 bases, with 17 bases sitting between them. This CDR3 spans 14 amino acids. The CDR3 DNA reads as TGTGCCAGTTCCTTCAGCCGACAGTACACTGAAGCTTTCTTT. It yields the protein CASSFSRQYTEAFF.

The chain links TRBV6-6 to TRBJ2-7; a possible D gene is TRBD1 (6 bases). Between the trimmed V and J ends, which lost 0 bases and 6 bases, there was a span of 9 bases. Germline CDR1 and CDR2: MNHNY and SVGAGI (reference sequence). CDR3 length: 13 residues. CDR3 residues: CASSYSRGGEQYF. The CDR3 DNA sequence: TGTGCCAGCAGTTACTCGAGAGGGGGCGAGCAGTACTTC.

The chain employs TRBV11-1 and TRBJ2-6; the D is unclear. CDR3 size: 16 residues. CDR1 is SGHAT and CDR2 is FQDESV in the germline V gene (reference sequence). Trimming pared 3 bases from V and 0 bases from J, leaving 9 bases between. In DNA, the CDR3 is TGTGCCAGCAGCTTCCTACTGACCTCTGGGGCCAACGTCCTGACTTTC. Amino acids: CASSFLLTSGANVLTF.

This sequence joins TRBV18 and TRBJ1-2, with TRBD1 matching over 10 bases. The CDR3 sequence is 16 residues long. Per germline, CDR1 KGHSH and CDR2 LQKENI. The junction had 6 bases not matched to a gene; V was cut back by 3 bases and J by 2 bases. The CDR3 bases are TGTGCCAGCTCACCCGGGACAGGGGCCCCAAACTATGGCTACACCTTC. Translating it yields CASSPGTGAPNYGYTF.

The genes are TRBV5-4 and TRBJ2-5; tentative D call: TRBD1 (5 bases). V lost 3 bases to trimming and J lost 5 bases, with 20 bases between them. Germline CDR1 and CDR2: SGHNT and YYREEE (reference sequence). The CDR3 sequence is 16 residues long. DNA for the CDR3: TGTGCCAGCAGCTCCCCATCGCCCAGGGCAGGCGAGACCCAGTACTTC. Translated: CASSSPSPRAGETQYF. The full variable domain, with the rest looked up from reference TRBV5-4 and TRBJ2-5, is ETGVTQSPTHLIKTRGQQVTLRCSSQSGHNTVSWYQQALGQGPQFIFQYYREEENGRGNFPPRFSGLQFPNYSSELNVNALELDDSALYLCASSSPSPRAGETQYFGPGTRLLVL.